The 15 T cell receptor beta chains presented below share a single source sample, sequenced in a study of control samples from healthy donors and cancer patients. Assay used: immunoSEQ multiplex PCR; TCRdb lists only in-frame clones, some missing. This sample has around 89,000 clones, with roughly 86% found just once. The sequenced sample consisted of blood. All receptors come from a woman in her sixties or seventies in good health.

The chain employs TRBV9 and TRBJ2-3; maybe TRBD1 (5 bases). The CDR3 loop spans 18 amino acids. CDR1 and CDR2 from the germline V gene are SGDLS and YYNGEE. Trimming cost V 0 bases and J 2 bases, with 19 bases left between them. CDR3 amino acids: CASSVDGAVGLLTDTQYF. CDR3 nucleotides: TGTGCCAGCAGCGTAGATGGGGCTGTTGGGCTACTCACAGATACGCAGTATTTT.

The CDR3 coding sequence is TGTGCCAGCAGTGAAGCTCGGGCCTCGACCCCCCTCTCTGGAAACACCATATATTTT. Translation gives CASSEARASTPLSGNTIYF. V gene TRBV2 combines with J gene TRBJ1-3; the D is unclear. The CDR3 contains 19 residues. Germline loops: CDR1 SNHLY, CDR2 FYNNEI. Deletions cut 0 bases from V and 0 bases from J, with 18 bases between.

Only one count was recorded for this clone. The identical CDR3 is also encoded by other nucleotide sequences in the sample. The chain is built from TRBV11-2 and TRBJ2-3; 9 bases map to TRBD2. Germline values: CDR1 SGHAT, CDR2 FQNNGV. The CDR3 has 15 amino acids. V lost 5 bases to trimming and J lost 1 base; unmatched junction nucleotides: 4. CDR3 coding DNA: TGTGCCAGCAGCACGTGGACTAGCGGCACAGATACGCAGTATTTT. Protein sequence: CASSTWTSGTDTQYF.

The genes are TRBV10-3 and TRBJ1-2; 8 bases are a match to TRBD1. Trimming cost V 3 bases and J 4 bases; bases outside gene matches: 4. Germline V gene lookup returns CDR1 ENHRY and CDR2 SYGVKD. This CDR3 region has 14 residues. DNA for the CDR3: TGTGCCATCAGTGACACAGGGGGGGGCTATGGCTACACCTTC. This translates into CAISDTGGGYGYTF.

The CDR3: CASSQAPGQGYEQYF. CDR3 nucleotides: TGCGCCAGCAGCCAAGCGCCGGGACAGGGTTACGAGCAGTACTTC. The chain links TRBV4-1 to TRBJ2-7, with 9 positions matching TRBD1. Trimming took 1 base from V and 4 from J; bases not matched to a gene: 5. Germline CDR1 is MGHRA and CDR2 is YSYEKL. The CDR3 is 15 residues long.

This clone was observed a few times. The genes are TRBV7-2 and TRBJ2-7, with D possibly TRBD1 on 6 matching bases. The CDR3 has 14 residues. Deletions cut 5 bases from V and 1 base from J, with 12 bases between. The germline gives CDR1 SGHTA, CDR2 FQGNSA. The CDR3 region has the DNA TGTGCCAGCAGCAACAACAGGGCTTCCTACGAGCAGTACTTC. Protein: CASSNNRASYEQYF.

The CDR3 region is CASSEEGGYTEAFF. CDR3 nucleotide sequence: TGTGCCAGCAGTGAAGAGGGTGGGTACACTGAAGCTTTCTTT. The J gene is TRBJ1-1, the V gene TRBV2, with D hard to call. The germline CDR1 and CDR2 sequences are SNHLY and FYNNEI. V gave up 1 base and J gave up 3 bases, with 9 bases separating them. The CDR3 has 14 amino acids. Variable domain in full (rest from reference TRBV2 and TRBJ1-1): EPEVTQTPSHQVTQMGQEVILRCVPISNHLYFYWYRQILGQKVEFLVSFYNNEISEKSEIFDDQFSVERPDGSNFTLKIRSTKLEDSAMYFCASSEEGGYTEAFFGQGTRLTVV.

CDR3 in amino acids: CASSRVRSSNQPQHF. DNA of the CDR3: TGTGCCAGCAGCCGAGTGAGATCCAGCAATCAGCCCCAGCATTTT. V and J are TRBV5-5 and TRBJ1-5; D is undetermined. The CDR3 has 15 residues. CDR1 SGHKS and CDR2 YYEKEE come from the germline V gene (reference sequence). Trimming stripped 4 bases from V and 1 base from J, with 12 bases between.

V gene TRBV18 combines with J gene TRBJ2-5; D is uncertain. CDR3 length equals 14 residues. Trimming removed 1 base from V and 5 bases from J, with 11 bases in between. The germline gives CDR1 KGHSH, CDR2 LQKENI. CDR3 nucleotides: TGTGCCAGCTCACCACGAATTTCGGAGGAGACCCAGTACTTC. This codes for CASSPRISEETQYF. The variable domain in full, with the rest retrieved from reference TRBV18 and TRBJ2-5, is NAGVMQNPRHLVRRRGQEARLRCSPMKGHSHVYWYRQLPEEGLKFMVYLQKENIIDESGMPKERFSAEFPKEGPSILRIQQVVRGDSAAYFCASSPRISEETQYFGPGTRLLVL.

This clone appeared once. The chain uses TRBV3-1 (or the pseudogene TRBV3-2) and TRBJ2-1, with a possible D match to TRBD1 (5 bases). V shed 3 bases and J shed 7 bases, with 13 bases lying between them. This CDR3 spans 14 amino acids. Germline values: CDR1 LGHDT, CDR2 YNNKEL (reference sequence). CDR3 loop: CASSQLGAENEQFF. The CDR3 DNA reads TGTGCCAGCAGCCAGCTAGGGGCCGAAAATGAGCAGTTCTTC.

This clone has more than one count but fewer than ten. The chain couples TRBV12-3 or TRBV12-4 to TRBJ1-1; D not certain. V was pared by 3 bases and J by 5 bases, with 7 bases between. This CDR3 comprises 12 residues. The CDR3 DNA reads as TGTGCCAGCAGTTTTGTAAGAACTGAAGCTTTCTTT. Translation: CASSFVRTEAFF.

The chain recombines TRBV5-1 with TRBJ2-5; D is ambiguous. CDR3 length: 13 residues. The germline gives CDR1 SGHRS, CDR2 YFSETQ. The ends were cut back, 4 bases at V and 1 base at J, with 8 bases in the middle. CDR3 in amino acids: CASSRVTQETQYF. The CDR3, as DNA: TGCGCCAGCAGCCGTGTGACCCAAGAGACCCAGTACTTC.

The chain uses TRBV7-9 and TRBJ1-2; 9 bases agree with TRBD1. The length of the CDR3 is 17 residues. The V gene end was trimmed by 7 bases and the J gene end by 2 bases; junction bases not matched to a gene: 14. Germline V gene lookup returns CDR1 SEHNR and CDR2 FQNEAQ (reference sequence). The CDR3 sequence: CASTLLGGGQGNYGYTF. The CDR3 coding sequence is TGTGCCAGCACCCTTTTGGGGGGGGGACAGGGAAACTATGGCTACACCTTC.

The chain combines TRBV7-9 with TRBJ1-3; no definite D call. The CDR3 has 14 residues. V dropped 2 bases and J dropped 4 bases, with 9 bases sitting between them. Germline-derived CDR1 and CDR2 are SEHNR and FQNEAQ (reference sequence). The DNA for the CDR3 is TGTGCCAGCAGCTTACTGGGGAGCGGAAACACCATATATTTT. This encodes CASSLLGSGNTIYF.

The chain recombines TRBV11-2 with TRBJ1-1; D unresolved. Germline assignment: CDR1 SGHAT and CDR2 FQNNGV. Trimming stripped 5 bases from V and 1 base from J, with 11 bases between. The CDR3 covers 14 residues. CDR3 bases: TGTGCCAGCAGCCAAGGACTGAGGAACACTGAAGCTTTCTTT. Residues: CASSQGLRNTEAFF.